The 8 T cell receptor beta chains below all came from one sample that was sequenced in a study of blood T cell repertoires in COVID-19. Produced via immunoSEQ multiplex PCR; TCRdb's table is partial and in-frame only. The sample holds approximately 69,000 clones, approximately 85% seen once. Sample: peripheral blood. These receptors all come from a man aged 45-60 years with acute or convalescent COVID-19.

Relative to its sample, this clone is medium-sized (0.01 to 0.1%). V is TRBV3-1 (or the pseudogene TRBV3-2) and J is TRBJ2-7; tentatively, D is TRBD1 (6 bases). The germline gives CDR1 LGHDT, CDR2 YNNKEL (reference sequence). V shed 4 bases and J shed 7 bases, with 8 bases lying between them. The CDR3 is made up of 11 amino acids. The CDR3 nucleotides read TGTGCCAGCAGCCGCAGGGGAGAGCAGTACTTC. This gives the protein CASSRRGEQYF.

This chain connects TRBV30 to TRBJ2-7; 9 bases fit TRBD1. V dropped 8 bases and J dropped 3; count of bases not matched to a gene: 2. CDR1 GTSNPN and CDR2 SVGIG come from the germline V gene (reference sequence). This CDR3 contains 11 residues. The CDR3, as DNA: TGTGCCCGGGGACAGGGCTACGAGCAGTACTTC. The encoded protein is CARGQGYEQYF.

The V gene is TRBV7-2, the J gene TRBJ2-7; 13 bases line up with TRBD2. CDR1 is SGHTA, CDR2 FQGNSA, per germline. Germline trimming cut 4 bases from V and 4 bases from J; bases unmatched to any gene: 4. CDR3 length: 15 residues. The CDR3 loop is CASSWGLAGSYEQYF. The CDR3 DNA sequence: TGTGCCAGCAGCTGGGGACTAGCGGGGAGTTACGAGCAGTACTTC.

The chain joins TRBV18 to TRBJ2-6; D might be TRBD1 (5 bases). The CDR3 contains 16 residues. V was shortened by 3 bases and J by 0 bases, with 9 bases between the two germline ends. Germline V CDR1 and CDR2: KGHSH, LQKENI. In nucleotides, the CDR3 is TGTGCCAGCTCACCGCAGGGTCACTCTGGGGCCAACGTCCTGACTTTC. Translation gives CASSPQGHSGANVLTF.

V and J are TRBV7-8 and TRBJ2-7; TRBD2 agrees at 11 bases. The CDR3 is made up of 14 amino acids. Germline lookup yields CDR1 SGHVS and CDR2 FQNEAQ. The V segment lost 4 bases and the J segment 9 bases; nucleotides outside the gene matches: 8. The CDR3 DNA follows: TGTGCCAGCAGCTCCGGGACTAGCGGCGGGGGGCAGTACTTC. Its translation: CASSSGTSGGGQYF.

The gene calls are TRBV6-5 and TRBJ1-6, with 11 bases fitting TRBD1. There are 12 residues in the CDR3. From germline, CDR1 is MNHEY and CDR2 SVGAGI. The V and J ends lost 7 bases and 13 bases, in that order; junction bases with no gene match: 3. This CDR3 reads CASKGQGAPLHF. Here the CDR3 DNA reads TGTGCCAGCAAAGGACAGGGGGCGCCCCTCCACTTT.

This chain connects TRBV12-2 to TRBJ1-2; the D segment call TRBD1 is taken from the table without a DNA check. TRBV12-2 represents a pseudogene. The CDR3 is 13 amino acids. The CDR3 region is CASRLAEDRGYTF. CDR3 nucleotide sequence: TGTGCAAGTCGCTTAGCGGAGGACAGGGGCTACACCTTC.

This clone came up once. The CDR3 DNA reads TGTGCCAGCTGGCCCGCGGACAGGCTCCTTTGGAATTCACCCCTCCACTTT. This encodes CASWPADRLLWNSPLHF. The chain uses TRBV21-1 and TRBJ1-6; TRBD1 was called by the table and not checked on the DNA. TRBV21-1 is annotated as a pseudogene. This CDR3 is built from 17 residues.